This T cell receptor beta chain came from a study of T cell responses to AZD1222 COVID-19 vaccine. Findings of the study overall: All repertoire sampling was performed exclusively after the peak T cell response. Nearly half of spike-specific TCRs reportedly target unmutated variant regions. Donors were chiefly white British, with a greater number of females, and clonal diversity was perhaps underestimated.

The CDR3 extends over 18 amino acids. Germline CDR1 reads SGHTA; CDR2 reads FQGNSA. V was cut by 5 bases and J by 4 bases, with 24 bases left in between. Points on this clone: Its antigen remains unknown.

TCRdb's copy holds only in-frame clones and misses some; the assay was immunoSEQ multiplex PCR. The table includes about 150,000 clones, approximately 90% detected once. The sequences come from peripheral blood, collected after recovery from COVID-19. The rearrangement uses TRBV7-2 and TRBJ1-5, with D maybe TRBD1 (5 bases). The receptor was derived from an adult who had recovered from COVID-19. The CDR3 nucleotides are TGTGCCAGCAGCCTTAGACAGCTTTCCGAACTTCCAAATCAGCCCCAGCATTTT. This gives the protein CASSLRQLSELPNQPQHF.